Listed here are 8 T cell receptor beta chains from one sample, sequenced in a study of OX40 agonist ivuxolimab in advanced cancers. Receptors were amplified or captured by the immunoSEQ multiplex PCR assay. TCRdb mirrors the immuneACCESS table, restricted to in-frame sequences. Some clones are absent from its copies; in checked studies, under half trace to an unresolved V gene, and the reason for the others is unknown. The sample table contains some 46,000 clones; only one count was recorded for approximately 86% of them. Roughly 18% of the sample is in the top ten clones. This specimen consisted of CD4+ or CD8+ T cells sorted from blood, obtained in a trial of the OX40 agonist ivuxolimab. These receptor sequences come from an adult with an advanced solid tumor such as melanoma, head and neck, liver or kidney cancer.

This chain uses TRBV13 with TRBJ2-1; D is possibly TRBD2 (6 bases). Germline values: CDR1 PRHDT, CDR2 FYEKMQ (reference sequence). V lost 8 bases and J 3 bases, leaving 8 bases between the germline ends. The CDR3 is 12 amino acids. The CDR3 region has the DNA TGTGCCAGCCAGGGAGGCTACAATGAGCAGTTCTTC. It yields the protein CASQGGYNEQFF.

V and J are TRBV7-2 and TRBJ1-5; D unresolved. The V gene lost 5 bases and the J gene lost 6 bases, with 11 bases spanning the gap. The CDR3 is made up of 13 amino acids. Germline V gene lookup returns CDR1 SGHTA and CDR2 FQGNSA. This chain's CDR3 is CASSIGLRQPQHF. Written as DNA, the CDR3 is TGTGCCAGCAGCATCGGGCTACGTCAGCCCCAGCATTTT.

The chain uses TRBV7-8 and TRBJ1-4; perhaps TRBD1 as D (5 bases). The CDR3 is 16 amino acids. The V gene lost 4 bases and the J gene lost 0 bases, with 12 bases spanning the gap. Germline-derived CDR1 and CDR2 are SGHVS and FQNEAQ. The CDR3 DNA sequence: TGTGCCAGCAGCTCTAGCGGAGGGGCAACTAATGAAAAACTGTTTTTT. This codes for CASSSSGGATNEKLFF.

This clone was detected only a few times. The chain couples TRBV6-6 to TRBJ2-5; D gene ambiguous. There are 13 residues in the CDR3. Trimming stripped 6 bases from V and 1 base from J, with 9 bases between. The germline CDR1 and CDR2 sequences are MNHNY and SVGAGI (reference sequence). The CDR3 DNA is TGTGCCAGCAGCCGAGAACCCCAAGAGACCCAGTACTTC. Protein product: CASSREPQETQYF.

The gene calls are TRBV6-5 and TRBJ2-7; 7 bases are a match to TRBD1. V trimming: 6 bases; J trimming: 3 bases; junction bases outside the gene matches: 8. Per the germline V gene, CDR1 is MNHEY and CDR2 is SVGAGI. The length of the CDR3 is 14 residues. For the CDR3, the DNA is TGTGCCAGCAGCTCCGGGACAGATTACTACGAGCAGTACTTC. Its translation is CASSSGTDYYEQYF.

This chain connects TRBV4-1 to TRBJ2-7; possibly TRBD2 for D (6 bases). Looked up from germline, CDR1 is MGHRA and CDR2 is YSYEKL. Between the trimmed V and J ends, which lost 4 bases and 4 bases, there was a span of 11 bases. This CDR3 spans 13 amino acids. The CDR3 loop is CASSLTAGYEQYV. Here the CDR3 DNA reads TGCGCCAGCAGCCTTACGGCGGGGTACGAGCAGTACGTC.

The chain couples TRBV5-1 to TRBJ1-4; 9 bases line up with TRBD1. Germline CDR1 is SGHRS and CDR2 is YFSETQ. The V gene end was trimmed by 1 base and the J gene end by 11 bases; junction bases not matched to a gene: 12. The CDR3 has 16 amino acids. The CDR3 is CASSLFSGTGWNKLFF. In nucleotides, the CDR3 is TGCGCCAGCAGCTTGTTCTCCGGGACAGGGTGGAATAAACTGTTTTTT.

This clone has a handful of counts. The chain couples TRBV6-5 to TRBJ1-5; a weak D match, TRBD1 (6 bases). Trimming shortened V by 6 bases and J by 1 base, and 10 bases separated the two germline ends. The germline V gene encodes CDR1 MNHEY and CDR2 SVGAGI. The CDR3 length is 14 residues. CDR3 in amino acids: CASSQGLSNQPQHF. The CDR3 nucleotides read TGTGCCAGCAGCCAGGGGTTGAGCAATCAGCCCCAGCATTTT.